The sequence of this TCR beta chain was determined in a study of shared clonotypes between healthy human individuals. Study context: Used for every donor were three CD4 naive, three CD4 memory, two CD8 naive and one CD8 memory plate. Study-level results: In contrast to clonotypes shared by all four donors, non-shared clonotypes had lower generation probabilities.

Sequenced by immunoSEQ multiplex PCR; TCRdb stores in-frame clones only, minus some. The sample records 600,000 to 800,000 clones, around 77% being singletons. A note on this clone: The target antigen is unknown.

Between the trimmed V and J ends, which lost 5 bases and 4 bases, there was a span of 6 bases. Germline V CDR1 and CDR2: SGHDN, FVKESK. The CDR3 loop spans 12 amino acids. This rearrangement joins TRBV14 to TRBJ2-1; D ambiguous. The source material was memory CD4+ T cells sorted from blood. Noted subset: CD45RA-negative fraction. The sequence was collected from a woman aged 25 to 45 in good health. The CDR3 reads CASSSNYNEQFF. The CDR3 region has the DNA TGTGCCAGCAGCAGTAATTACAATGAGCAGTTCTTC.